This TCR beta chain was sequenced for a study of T cells in Graves' hyperthyroidism and ophthalmopathy. Regions amplified from RNA transcripts were the TCR beta CDR3 regions. RT-PCR in the first round (using the HTBI primer set) targeted the TCR CDR3. MiXCR, run by TCRdb on the multiplex PCR reads, gives a single entry per CDR3 protein. The sample records over 500,000 distinct CDR3 sequences, 40% to 50% being singletons. The J segment lost 2 bases and the V segment lost 10 bases, leaving 10 bases of the junction unmatched. CDR3 length: 14 amino acids. CDR1 is SGHAT, CDR2 FQNNGV, per germline. Ten or more counts support this clonotype.

The sample was peripheral blood or thyroid tissue (not recorded which). The clonotype was recovered from an adult woman with Graves' disease, either hyperthyroidism or ophthalmopathy (not recorded which). This chain connects TRBV11-2 to TRBJ1-1, with 7 bases that match TRBD1. The CDR3 DNA sequence: TGTGCCACCACCCGACAGGGAAGAAACACTGAAGCTTTCTTT. Translated, it gives CATTRQGRNTEAFF.